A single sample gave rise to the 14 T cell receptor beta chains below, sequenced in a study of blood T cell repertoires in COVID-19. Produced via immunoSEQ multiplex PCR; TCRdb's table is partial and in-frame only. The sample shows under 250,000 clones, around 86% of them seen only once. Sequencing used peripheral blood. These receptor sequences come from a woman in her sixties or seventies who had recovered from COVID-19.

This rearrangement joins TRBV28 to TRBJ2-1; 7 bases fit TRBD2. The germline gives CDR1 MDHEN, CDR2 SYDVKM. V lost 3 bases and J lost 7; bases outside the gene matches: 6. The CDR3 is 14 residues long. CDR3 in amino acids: CASSFVGGGNEQFF. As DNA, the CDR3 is TGTGCCAGCAGTTTCGTGGGGGGGGGAAATGAGCAGTTCTTC.

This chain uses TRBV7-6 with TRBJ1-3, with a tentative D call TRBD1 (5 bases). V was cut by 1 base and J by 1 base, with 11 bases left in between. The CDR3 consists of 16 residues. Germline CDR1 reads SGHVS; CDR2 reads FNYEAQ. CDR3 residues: CASSLVIGGSGNTIYF. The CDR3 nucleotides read TGTGCCAGCAGCTTAGTAATCGGGGGTTCTGGAAACACCATATATTTT.

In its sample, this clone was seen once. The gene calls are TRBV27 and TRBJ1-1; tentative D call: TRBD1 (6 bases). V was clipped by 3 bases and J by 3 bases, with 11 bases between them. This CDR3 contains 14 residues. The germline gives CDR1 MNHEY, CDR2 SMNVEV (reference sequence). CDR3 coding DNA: TGTGCCAGCAGTTTCGACAGGCGATACACTGAAGCTTTCTTT. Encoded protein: CASSFDRRYTEAFF.

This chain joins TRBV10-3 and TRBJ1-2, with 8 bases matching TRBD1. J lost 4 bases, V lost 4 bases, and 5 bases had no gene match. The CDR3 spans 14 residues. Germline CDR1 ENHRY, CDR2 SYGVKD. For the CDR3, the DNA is TGTGCCATCAGTGCAACAGGGGGAGCCTATGGCTACACCTTC. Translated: CAISATGGAYGYTF.

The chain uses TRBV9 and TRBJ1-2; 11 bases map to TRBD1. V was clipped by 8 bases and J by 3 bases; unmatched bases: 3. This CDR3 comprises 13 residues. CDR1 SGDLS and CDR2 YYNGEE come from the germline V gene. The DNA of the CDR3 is TGTGCCAGAAAGGGACAGGGGGACTATGGCTACACCTTC. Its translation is CARKGQGDYGYTF.

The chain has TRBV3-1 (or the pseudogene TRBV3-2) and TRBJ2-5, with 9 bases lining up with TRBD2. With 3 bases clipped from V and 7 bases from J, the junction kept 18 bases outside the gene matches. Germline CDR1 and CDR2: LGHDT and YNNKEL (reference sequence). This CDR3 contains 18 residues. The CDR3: CASSHARAGGYIAGTQYF. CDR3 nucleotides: TGTGCCAGCAGCCATGCTCGAGCGGGGGGTTACATCGCGGGGACCCAGTACTTC.

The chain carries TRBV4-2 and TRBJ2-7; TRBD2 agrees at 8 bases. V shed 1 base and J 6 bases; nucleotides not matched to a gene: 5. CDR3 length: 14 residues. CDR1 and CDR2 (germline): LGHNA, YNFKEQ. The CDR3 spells CASSQAGGQSEQYF. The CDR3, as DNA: TGTGCCAGCAGCCAAGCGGGGGGGCAGTCCGAGCAGTACTTC.

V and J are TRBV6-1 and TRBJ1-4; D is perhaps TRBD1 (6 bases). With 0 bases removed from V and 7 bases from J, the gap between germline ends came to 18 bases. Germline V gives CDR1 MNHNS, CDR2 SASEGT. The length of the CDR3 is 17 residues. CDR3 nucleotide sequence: TGTGCCAGCAGTGAAGCAAGCACAGGGAGGGCTGGTGAAAAACTGTTTTTT. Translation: CASSEASTGRAGEKLFF.

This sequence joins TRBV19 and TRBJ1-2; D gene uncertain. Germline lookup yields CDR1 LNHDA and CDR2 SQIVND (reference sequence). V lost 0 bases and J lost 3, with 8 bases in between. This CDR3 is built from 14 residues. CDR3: CASSIEAEDYGYTF. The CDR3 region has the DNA TGTGCCAGTAGTATAGAGGCAGAGGACTATGGCTACACCTTC.

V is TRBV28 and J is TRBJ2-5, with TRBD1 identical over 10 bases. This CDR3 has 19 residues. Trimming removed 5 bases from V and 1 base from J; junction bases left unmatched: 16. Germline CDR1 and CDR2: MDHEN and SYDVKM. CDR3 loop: CASSPVYGGDRGLQETQYF. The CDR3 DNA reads TGTGCCAGCAGTCCAGTATACGGGGGGGACAGGGGCCTCCAAGAGACCCAGTACTTC.

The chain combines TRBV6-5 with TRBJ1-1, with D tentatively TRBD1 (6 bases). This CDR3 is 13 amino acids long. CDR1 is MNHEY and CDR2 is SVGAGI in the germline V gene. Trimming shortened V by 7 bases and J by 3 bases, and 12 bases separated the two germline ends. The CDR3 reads CASTQGSHTEAFF. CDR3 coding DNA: TGTGCCAGCACCCAGGGGTCGCACACTGAAGCTTTCTTT.

CDR3 sequence reads: CASSEQGNEQFF. The CDR3, as DNA: TGTGCCAGCTCTGAACAGGGGAATGAGCAGTTCTTC. The chain couples TRBV18 to TRBJ2-1; 7 bases match TRBD1. After removal of 6 bases from V and 7 bases from J, the junction contained 3 bases not matched to a gene. In germline, CDR1 is KGHSH, CDR2 LQKENI. This CDR3 has 12 residues.

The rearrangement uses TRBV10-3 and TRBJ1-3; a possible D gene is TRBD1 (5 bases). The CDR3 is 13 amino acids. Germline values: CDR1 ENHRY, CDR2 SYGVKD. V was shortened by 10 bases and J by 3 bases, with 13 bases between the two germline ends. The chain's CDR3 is CATQDSRGNTIYF. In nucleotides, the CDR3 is TGTGCCACACAGGATTCACGTGGAAACACCATATATTTT.

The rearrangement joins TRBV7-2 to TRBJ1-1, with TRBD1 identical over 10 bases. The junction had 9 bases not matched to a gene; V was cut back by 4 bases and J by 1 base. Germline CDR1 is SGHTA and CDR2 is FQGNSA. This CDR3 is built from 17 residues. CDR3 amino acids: CASSSTSGTGANTEAFF. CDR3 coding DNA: TGTGCCAGCAGCTCGACTTCCGGGACAGGGGCGAACACTGAAGCTTTCTTT.